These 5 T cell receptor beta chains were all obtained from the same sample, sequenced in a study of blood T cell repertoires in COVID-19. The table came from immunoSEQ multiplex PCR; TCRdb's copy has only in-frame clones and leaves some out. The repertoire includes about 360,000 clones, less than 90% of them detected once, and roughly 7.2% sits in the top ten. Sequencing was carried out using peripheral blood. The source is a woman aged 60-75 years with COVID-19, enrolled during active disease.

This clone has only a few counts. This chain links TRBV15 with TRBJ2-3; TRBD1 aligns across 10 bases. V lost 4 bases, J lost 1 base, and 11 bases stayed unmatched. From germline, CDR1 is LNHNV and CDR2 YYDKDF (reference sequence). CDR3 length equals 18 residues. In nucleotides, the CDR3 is TGTGCCACCAGCAAAGATAGGGGACAGGGGACCGGCACAGATACGCAGTATTTT. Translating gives CATSKDRGQGTGTDTQYF.

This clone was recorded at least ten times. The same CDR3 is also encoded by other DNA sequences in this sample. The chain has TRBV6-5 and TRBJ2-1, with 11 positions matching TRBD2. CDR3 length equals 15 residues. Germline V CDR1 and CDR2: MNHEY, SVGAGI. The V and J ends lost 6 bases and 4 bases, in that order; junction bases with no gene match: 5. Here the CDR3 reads CASSTTSGGYNEQFF. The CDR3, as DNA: TGTGCCAGCAGCACAACTAGCGGGGGATACAATGAGCAGTTCTTC.

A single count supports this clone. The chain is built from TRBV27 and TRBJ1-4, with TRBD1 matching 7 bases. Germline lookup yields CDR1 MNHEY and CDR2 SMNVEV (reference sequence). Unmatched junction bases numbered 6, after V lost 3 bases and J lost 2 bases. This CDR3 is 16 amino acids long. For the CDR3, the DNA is TGTGCCAGCAGTTTGACAGGGATGTACACTAATGAAAAACTGTTTTTT. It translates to CASSLTGMYTNEKLFF.

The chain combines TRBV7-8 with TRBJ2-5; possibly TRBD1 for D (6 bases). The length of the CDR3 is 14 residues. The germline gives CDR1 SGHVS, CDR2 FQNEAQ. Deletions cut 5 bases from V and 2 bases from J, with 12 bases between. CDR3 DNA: TGTGCCAGCAGCACCCGACAGGTTCAAGAGACCCAGTACTTC. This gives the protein CASSTRQVQETQYF.

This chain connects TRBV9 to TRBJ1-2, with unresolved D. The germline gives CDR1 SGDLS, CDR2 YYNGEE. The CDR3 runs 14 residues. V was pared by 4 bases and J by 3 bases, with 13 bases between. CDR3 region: CASSRLIQDYGYTF. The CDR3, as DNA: TGTGCCAGCAGCCGACTAATTCAGGACTATGGCTACACCTTC.